A single sample is the source of the 5 T cell receptor beta chains below, sequenced in a study of blood T cell repertoires in COVID-19. Data came from immunoSEQ multiplex PCR; TCRdb stores just in-frame clones and leaves some out. The profile shows under 250,000 clones, around 82% of them singletons. Input material: peripheral blood. The receptors were gathered from a woman of 80 years or more with acute or convalescent COVID-19.

The chain has TRBV30 and TRBJ1-2, with a weak D call TRBD1 (5 bases). Germline lookup yields CDR1 GTSNPN and CDR2 SVGIG (reference sequence). The CDR3 runs 13 residues. Trimming took off 5 bases at V and 5 bases at J, with 15 bases between the two ends. CDR3 sequence (DNA): TGTGCCTGGGAGTGGGTGCAGGGTTATGGCTACACCTTC. This codes for CAWEWVQGYGYTF.

In this sample, this clone turned up a few times. The chain is built from TRBV2 and TRBJ1-6, with D possibly matching TRBD1 (6 bases). CDR1 is SNHLY, CDR2 FYNNEI, per germline. The V and J ends lost 5 bases and 7 bases respectively, with 18 bases between them. CDR3 length: 16 amino acids. The CDR3 DNA follows: TGTGCCAGCAGTCTGGGAGGGGGACGGTCGAATTCACCCCTCCACTTT. This gives the protein CASSLGGGRSNSPLHF.

The table lists this clone with a few counts. The gene calls are TRBV5-4 and TRBJ2-2, with a possible D match to TRBD1 (6 bases). This CDR3 is built from 13 residues. Germline V gives CDR1 SGHNT, CDR2 YYREEE (reference sequence). Trimming pared 8 bases from V and 6 bases from J, leaving 14 bases between. The CDR3 nucleotides are TGTGCCAGTCGACGGGACACTCCCGGGGAGCTGTTTTTT. As protein: CASRRDTPGELFF.

V gene TRBV14 combines with J gene TRBJ2-7, with 7 bases fitting TRBD2. The CDR3 has 14 residues. Unmatched junction bases numbered 6, after V lost 5 bases and J lost 2 bases. Germline values: CDR1 SGHDN, CDR2 FVKESK. Here the CDR3 reads CASSMRGITYEQYF. The CDR3 DNA follows: TGTGCCAGCAGCATGCGGGGGATAACCTACGAGCAGTACTTC.

The chain uses TRBV2 and TRBJ1-3; 7 positions match TRBD1. The V gene end was trimmed by 6 bases and the J gene end by 4 bases; junction bases not matched to a gene: 6. Germline V gene lookup returns CDR1 SNHLY and CDR2 FYNNEI. The CDR3 length is 14 residues. The CDR3 coding sequence is TGTGCCAGCAGCGGACAGGTTCTGGGAAACACCATATATTTT. This encodes CASSGQVLGNTIYF.